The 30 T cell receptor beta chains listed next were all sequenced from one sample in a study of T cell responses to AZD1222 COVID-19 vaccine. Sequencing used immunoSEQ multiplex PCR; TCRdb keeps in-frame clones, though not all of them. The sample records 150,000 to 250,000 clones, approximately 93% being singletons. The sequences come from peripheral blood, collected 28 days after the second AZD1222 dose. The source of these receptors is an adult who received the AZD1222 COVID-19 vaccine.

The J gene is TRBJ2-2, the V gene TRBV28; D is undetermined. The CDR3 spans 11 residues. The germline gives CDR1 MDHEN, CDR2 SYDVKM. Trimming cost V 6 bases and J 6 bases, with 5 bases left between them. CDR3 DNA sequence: TGTGCCAGCAGCATCTCCGGGGAGCTGTTTTTT. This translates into CASSISGELFF.

This CDR3 reads CASSLRGATRPLHF. CDR3 nucleotides: TGTGCCAGCAGTTTAAGAGGGGCTACCCGACCCCTCCACTTT. This chain connects TRBV27 to TRBJ1-6; D is possibly TRBD1 (5 bases). V was shortened by 2 bases and J by 12 bases, with 14 bases between the two germline ends. The CDR3 extends over 14 amino acids. Germline lookup yields CDR1 MNHEY and CDR2 SMNVEV (reference sequence).

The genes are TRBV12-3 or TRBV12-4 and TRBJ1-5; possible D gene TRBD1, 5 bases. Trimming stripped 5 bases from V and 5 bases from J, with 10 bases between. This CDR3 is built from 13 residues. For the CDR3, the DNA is TGTGCCAGCAGTCGGGGCTACGATCAGCCCCAGCATTTT. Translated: CASSRGYDQPQHF.

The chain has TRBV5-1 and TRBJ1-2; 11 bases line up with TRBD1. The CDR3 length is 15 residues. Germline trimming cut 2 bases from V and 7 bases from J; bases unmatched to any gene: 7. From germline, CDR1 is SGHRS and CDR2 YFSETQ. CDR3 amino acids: CASSLGTGGLSGYTF. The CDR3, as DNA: TGCGCCAGCAGCTTAGGGACAGGGGGATTAAGTGGCTACACCTTC.

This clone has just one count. CDR3 loop: CAISVTGGEETQYF. The CDR3 DNA is TGTGCCATCAGTGTTACAGGTGGCGAAGAGACCCAGTACTTC. V usage is TRBV10-3 and J usage is TRBJ2-5, with D tentatively TRBD1 (5 bases). This CDR3 spans 14 amino acids. The V gene lost 4 bases and the J gene lost 3 bases, with 12 bases spanning the gap. Germline CDR1 is ENHRY and CDR2 is SYGVKD.

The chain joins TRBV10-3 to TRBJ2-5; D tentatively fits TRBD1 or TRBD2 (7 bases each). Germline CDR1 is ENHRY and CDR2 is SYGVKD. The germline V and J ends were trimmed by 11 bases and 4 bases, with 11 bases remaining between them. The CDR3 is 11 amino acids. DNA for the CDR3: TGTGCCTCCAGGGGGGGAGAGACCCAGTACTTC. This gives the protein CASRGGETQYF.

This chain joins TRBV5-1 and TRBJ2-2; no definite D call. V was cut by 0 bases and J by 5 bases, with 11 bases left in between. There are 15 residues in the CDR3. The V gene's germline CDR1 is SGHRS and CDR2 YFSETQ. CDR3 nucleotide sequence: TGCGCCAGCAGCTTGGGCGGTTGGGTTACCGGGGAGCTGTTTTTT. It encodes CASSLGGWVTGELFF.

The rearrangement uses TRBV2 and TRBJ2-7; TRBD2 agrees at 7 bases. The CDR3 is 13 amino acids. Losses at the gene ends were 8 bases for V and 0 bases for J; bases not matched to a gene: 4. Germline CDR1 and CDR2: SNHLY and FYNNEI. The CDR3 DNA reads TGTGCCAGCGCGGGGGAGGGCTCCTACGAGCAGTACTTC. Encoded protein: CASAGEGSYEQYF.

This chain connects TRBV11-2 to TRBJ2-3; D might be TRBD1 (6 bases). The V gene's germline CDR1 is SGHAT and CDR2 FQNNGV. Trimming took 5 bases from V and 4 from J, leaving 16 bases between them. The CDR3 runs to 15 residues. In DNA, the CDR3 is TGTGCCAGCAGCCCCGGACAGTTGGGCGCAGATACGCAGTATTTT. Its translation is CASSPGQLGADTQYF.

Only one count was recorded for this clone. The CDR3: CASSLDLVRGGGFVETQYF. For the CDR3, the DNA is TGCGCCAGCAGCTTGGACCTCGTCCGGGGAGGGGGCTTCGTAGAGACCCAGTACTTC. The chain is built from TRBV5-1 and TRBJ2-5, with D tentatively TRBD1 or TRBD2 (7 bases each). The CDR3 has 19 residues. Germline V gives CDR1 SGHRS, CDR2 YFSETQ. Trimming took off 0 bases at V and 4 bases at J, with 25 bases between the two ends.

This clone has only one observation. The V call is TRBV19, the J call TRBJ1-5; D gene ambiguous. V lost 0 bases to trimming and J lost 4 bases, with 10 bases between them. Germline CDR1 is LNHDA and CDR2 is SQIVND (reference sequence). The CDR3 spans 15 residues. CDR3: CASSIDQAANQPQHF. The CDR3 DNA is TGTGCCAGTAGTATAGATCAGGCAGCTAATCAGCCCCAGCATTTT. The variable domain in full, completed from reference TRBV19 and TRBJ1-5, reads DGGITQSPKYLFRKEGQNVTLSCEQNLNHDAMYWYRQDPGQGLRLIYYSQIVNDFQKGDIAEGYSVSREKKESFPLTVTSAQKNPTAFYLCASSIDQAANQPQHFGDGTRLSIL.

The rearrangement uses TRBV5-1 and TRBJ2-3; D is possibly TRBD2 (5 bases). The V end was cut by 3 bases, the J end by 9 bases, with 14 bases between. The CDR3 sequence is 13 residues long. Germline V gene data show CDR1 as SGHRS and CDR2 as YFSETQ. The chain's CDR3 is CASSSAGVETQYF. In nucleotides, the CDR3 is TGCGCCAGCAGCTCAGCCGGGGTGGAAACGCAGTATTTT.

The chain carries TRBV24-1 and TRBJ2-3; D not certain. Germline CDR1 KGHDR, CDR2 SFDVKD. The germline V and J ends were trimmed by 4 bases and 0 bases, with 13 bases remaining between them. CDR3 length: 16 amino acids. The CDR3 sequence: CATSDPGSPSTDTQYF. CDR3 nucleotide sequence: TGTGCCACCAGTGACCCAGGCAGTCCTAGCACAGATACGCAGTATTTT.

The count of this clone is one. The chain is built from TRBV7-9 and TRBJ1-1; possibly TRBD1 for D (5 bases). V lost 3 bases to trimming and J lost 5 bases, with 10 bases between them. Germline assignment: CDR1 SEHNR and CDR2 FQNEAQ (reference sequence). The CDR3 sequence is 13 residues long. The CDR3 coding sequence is TGTGCCAGCAGCTTCAGGGCCCTAACTGAAGCTTTCTTT. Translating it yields CASSFRALTEAFF.

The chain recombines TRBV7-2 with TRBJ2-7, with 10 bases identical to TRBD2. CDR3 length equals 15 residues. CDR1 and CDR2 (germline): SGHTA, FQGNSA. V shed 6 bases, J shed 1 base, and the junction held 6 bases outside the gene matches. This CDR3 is CASSLAGVMSYEQYF. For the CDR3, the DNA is TGTGCCAGCAGTCTAGCGGGGGTCATGTCCTACGAGCAGTACTTC.

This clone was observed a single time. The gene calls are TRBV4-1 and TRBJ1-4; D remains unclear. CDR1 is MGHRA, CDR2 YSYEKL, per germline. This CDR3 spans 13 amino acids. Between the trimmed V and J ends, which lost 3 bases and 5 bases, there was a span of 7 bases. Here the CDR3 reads CASSQGDNEKLFF. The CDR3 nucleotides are TGCGCCAGCAGCCAGGGAGACAATGAAAAACTGTTTTTT.

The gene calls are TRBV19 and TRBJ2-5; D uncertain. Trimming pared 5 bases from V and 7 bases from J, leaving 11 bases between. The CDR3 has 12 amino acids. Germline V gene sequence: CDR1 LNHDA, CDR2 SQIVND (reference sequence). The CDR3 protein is CASSWVEGTQYF. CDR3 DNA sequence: TGTGCCAGTAGTTGGGTAGAAGGGACCCAGTACTTC.

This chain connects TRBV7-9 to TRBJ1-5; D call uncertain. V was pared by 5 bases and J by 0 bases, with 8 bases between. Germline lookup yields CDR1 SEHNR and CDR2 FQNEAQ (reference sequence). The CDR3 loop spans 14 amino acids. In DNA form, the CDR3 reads TGTGCCAGCAGCCAAGCCAATAGCAATCAGCCCCAGCATTTT. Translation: CASSQANSNQPQHF.

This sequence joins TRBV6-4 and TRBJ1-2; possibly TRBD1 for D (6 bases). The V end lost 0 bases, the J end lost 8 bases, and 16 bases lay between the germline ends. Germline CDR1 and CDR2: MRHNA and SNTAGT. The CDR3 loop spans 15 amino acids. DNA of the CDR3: TGTGCCAGCAGTGACTCCCCCAGGGGAGGTCAAGGCTACACCTTC. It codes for CASSDSPRGGQGYTF.

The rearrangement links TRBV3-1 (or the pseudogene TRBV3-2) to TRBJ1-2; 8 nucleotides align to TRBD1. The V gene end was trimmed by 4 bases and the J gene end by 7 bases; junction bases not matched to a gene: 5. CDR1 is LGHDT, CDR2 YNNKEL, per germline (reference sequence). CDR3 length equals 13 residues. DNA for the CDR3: TGTGCCAGCAGCCCCTGGGACAGGTCTGGCTACACCTTC. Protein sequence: CASSPWDRSGYTF.

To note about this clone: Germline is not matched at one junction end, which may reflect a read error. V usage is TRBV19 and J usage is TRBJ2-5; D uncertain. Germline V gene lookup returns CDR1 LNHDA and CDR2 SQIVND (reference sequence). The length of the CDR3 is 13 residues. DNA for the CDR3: TGTGCCAGTAGTAAGAACGGAAGAGAGGCCCAGTACTTC. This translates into CASSKNGREAQYF.

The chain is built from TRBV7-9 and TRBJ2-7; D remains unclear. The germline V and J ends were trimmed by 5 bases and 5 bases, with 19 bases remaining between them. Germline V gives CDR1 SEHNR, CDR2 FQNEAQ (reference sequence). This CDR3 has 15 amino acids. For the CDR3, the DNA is TGTGCCAGCAGCACAAAAGGGCCCCAAAATCACGAGCAGTACTTC. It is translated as CASSTKGPQNHEQYF. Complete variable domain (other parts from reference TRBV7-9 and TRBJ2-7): DTGVSQNPRHKITKRGQNVTFRCDPISEHNRLYWYRQTLGQGPEFLTYFQNEAQLEKSRLLSDRFSAERPKGSFSTLEIQRTEQGDSAMYLCASSTKGPQNHEQYFGPGTRLTVT.

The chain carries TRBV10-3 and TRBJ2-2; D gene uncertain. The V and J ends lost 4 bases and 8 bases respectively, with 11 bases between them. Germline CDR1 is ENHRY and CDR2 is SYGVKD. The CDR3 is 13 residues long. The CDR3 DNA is TGTGCCATCAGTGGAGCCACGCGAGGGGAGCTGTTTTTT. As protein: CAISGATRGELFF.

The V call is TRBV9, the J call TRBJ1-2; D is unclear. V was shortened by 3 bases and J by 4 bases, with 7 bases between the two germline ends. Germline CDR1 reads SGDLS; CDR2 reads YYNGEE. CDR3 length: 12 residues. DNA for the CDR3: TGTGCCAGCAGCGCCACGGCCTATGGCTACACCTTC. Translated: CASSATAYGYTF.

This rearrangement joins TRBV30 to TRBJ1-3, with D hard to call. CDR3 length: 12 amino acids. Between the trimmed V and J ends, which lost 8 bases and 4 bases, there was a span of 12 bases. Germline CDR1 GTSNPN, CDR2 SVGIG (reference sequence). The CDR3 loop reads CAVFQWGNTIYF. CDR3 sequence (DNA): TGTGCCGTTTTTCAATGGGGAAACACCATATATTTT.

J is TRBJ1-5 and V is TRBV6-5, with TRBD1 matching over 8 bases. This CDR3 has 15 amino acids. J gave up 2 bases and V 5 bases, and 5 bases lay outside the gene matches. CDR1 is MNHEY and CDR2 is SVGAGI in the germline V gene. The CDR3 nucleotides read TGTGCCAGCAGTCCAGGGGGCGCGGGCAATCAGCCCCAGCATTTT. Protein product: CASSPGGAGNQPQHF.

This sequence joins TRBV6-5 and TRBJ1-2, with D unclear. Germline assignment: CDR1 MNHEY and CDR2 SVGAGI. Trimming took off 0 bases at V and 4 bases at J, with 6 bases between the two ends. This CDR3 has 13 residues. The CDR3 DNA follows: TGTGCCAGCAGTTACTCGAACTTCTATGGCTACACCTTC. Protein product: CASSYSNFYGYTF.

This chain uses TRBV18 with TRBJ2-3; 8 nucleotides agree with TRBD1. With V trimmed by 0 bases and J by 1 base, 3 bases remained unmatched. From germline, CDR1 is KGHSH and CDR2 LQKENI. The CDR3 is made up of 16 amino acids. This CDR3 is CASSPPTGAGTDTQYF. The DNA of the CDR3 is TGTGCCAGCTCACCACCGACAGGGGCGGGCACAGATACGCAGTATTTT.

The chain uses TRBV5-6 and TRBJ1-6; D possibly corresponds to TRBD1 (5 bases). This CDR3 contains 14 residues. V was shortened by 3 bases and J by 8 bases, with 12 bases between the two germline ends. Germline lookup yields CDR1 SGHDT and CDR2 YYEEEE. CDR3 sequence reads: CASSWGLGDSPLHF. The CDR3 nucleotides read TGTGCCAGCAGCTGGGGACTCGGAGATTCACCCCTCCACTTT. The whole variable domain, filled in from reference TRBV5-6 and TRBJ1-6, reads DAGVTQSPTHLIKTRGQQVTLRCSPKSGHDTVSWYQQALGQGPQFIFQYYEEEERQRGNFPDRFSGHQFPNYSSELNVNALLLGDSALYLCASSWGLGDSPLHFGNGTRLTVT.

The CDR3, as DNA: TGTGCCAGCTCATTCGCTCCGAGAGGGGGCATCGGGGAGCTGTTTTTT. This sequence encodes CASSFAPRGGIGELFF. This rearrangement joins TRBV18 to TRBJ2-2; 7 positions match TRBD1. The V gene end was trimmed by 5 bases and the J gene end by 7 bases; junction bases not matched to a gene: 13. The CDR3 extends over 16 amino acids. Germline CDR1 is KGHSH and CDR2 is LQKENI.